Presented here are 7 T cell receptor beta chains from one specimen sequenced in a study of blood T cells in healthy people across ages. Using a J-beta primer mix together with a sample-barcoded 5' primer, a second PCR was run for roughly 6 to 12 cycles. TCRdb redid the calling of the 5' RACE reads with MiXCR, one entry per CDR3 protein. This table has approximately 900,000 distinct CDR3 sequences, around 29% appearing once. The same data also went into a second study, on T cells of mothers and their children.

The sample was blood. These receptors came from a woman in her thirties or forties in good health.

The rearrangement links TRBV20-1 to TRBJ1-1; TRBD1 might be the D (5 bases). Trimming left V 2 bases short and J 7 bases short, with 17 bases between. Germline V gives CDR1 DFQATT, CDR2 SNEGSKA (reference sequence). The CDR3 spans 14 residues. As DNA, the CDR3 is TGCAGTGCTAGACACCGGGACGGGATTGGTGAAGCTTTCTTT. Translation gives CSARHRDGIGEAFF.

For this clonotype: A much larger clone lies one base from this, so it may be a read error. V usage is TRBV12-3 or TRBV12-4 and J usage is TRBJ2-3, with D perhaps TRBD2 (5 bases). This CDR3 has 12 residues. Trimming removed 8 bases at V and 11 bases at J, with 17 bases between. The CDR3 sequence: CASREPPDVQYF. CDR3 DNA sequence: TGTGCCAGCCGGGAACCACCAGATGTGCAGTATTTT.

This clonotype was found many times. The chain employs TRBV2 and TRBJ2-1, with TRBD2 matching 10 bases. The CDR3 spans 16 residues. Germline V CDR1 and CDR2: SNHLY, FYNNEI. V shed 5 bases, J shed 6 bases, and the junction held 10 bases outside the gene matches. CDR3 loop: CASSPPGLAISNEQFF. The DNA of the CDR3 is TGTGCCAGCAGTCCGCCGGGACTAGCGATCTCCAATGAGCAGTTCTTC.

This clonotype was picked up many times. The CDR3 DNA reads as TGTGCCACCAGCAGAAAGCAGGGAACAACTAATGAAAAACTGTTTTTT. As protein: CATSRKQGTTNEKLFF. V is TRBV15 and J is TRBJ1-4, with a tentative D call TRBD1 (5 bases). Germline V gene lookup returns CDR1 LNHNV and CDR2 YYDKDF (reference sequence). V lost 2 bases to trimming and J lost 0 bases, with 10 bases between them. The CDR3 loop spans 16 amino acids.

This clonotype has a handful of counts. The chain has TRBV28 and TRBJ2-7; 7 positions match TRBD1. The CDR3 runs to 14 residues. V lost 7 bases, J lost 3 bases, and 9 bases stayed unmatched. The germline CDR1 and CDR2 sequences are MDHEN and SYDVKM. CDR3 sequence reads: CASNARTGYYEQYF. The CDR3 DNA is TGTGCCAGCAATGCCAGGACAGGCTACTACGAGCAGTACTTC.

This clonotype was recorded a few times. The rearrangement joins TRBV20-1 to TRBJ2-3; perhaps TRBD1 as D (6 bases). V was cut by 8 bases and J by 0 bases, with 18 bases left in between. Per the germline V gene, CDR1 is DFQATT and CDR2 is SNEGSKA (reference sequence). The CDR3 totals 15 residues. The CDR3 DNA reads TGCAGTCTGACTGACGGGGACACTAGCACAGATACGCAGTATTTT. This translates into CSLTDGDTSTDTQYF.

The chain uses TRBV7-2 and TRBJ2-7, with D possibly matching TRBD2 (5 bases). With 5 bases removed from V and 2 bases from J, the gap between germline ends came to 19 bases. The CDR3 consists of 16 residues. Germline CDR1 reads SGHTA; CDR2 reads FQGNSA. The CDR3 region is CASSPLLAGRPYEQYF. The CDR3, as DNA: TGTGCCAGCAGCCCACTCCTGGCGGGCCGACCCTACGAGCAGTACTTC.